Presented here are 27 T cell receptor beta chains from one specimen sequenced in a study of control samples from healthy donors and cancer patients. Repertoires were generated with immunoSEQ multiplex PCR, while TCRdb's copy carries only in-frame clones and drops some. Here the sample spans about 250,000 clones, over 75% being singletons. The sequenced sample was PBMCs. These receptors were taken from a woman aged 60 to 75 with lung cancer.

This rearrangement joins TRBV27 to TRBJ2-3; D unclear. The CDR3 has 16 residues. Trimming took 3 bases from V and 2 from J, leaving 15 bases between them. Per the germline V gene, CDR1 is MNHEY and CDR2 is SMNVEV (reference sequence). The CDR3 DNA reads TGTGCCAGCAGTTTTGAAGGCATAAGGACCACAGATACGCAGTATTTT. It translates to CASSFEGIRTTDTQYF.

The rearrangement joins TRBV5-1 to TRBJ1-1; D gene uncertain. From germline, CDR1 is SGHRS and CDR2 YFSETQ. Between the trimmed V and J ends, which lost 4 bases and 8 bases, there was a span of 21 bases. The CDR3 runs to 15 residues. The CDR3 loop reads CASSNPTWGLREAFF. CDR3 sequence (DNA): TGCGCCAGCAGCAACCCAACATGGGGTTTGAGAGAAGCTTTCTTT.

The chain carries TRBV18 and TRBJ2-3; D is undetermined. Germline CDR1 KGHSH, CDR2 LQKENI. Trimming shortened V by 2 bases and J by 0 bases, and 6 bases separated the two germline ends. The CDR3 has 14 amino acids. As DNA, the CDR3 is TGTGCCAGCTCACCAGGGTACAGCACAGATACGCAGTATTTT. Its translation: CASSPGYSTDTQYF.

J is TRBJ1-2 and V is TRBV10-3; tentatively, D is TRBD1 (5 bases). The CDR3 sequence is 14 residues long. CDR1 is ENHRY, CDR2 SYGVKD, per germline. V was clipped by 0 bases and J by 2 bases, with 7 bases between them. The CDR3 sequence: CAISESGANYGYTF. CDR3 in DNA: TGTGCCATCAGTGAGTCAGGGGCGAACTATGGCTACACCTTC.

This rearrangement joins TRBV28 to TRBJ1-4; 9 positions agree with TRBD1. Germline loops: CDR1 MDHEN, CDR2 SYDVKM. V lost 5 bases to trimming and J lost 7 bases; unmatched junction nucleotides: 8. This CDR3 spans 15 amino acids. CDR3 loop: CASSRPGQGGEKLFF. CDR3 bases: TGTGCCAGCAGTCGTCCGGGACAGGGAGGTGAAAAACTGTTTTTT.

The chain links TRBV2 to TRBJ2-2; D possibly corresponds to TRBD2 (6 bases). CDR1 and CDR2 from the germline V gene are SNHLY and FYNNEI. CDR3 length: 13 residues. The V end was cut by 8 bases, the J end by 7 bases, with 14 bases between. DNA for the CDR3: TGTGCCAGCGGGGGGAGAATCGTCGGGGAGCTGTTTTTT. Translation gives CASGGRIVGELFF.

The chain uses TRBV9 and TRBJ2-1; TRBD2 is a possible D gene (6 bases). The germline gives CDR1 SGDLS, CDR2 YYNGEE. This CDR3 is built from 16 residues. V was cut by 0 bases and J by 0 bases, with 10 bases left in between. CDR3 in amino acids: CASSVATGGSYNEQFF. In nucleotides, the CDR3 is TGTGCCAGCAGCGTAGCTACCGGGGGCTCCTACAATGAGCAGTTCTTC.

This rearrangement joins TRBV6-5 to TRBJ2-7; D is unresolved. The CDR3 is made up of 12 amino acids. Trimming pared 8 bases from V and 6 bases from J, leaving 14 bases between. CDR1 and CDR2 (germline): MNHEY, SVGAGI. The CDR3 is CASGSGVGEQYF. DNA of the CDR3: TGTGCCAGCGGGTCAGGAGTGGGCGAGCAGTACTTC.

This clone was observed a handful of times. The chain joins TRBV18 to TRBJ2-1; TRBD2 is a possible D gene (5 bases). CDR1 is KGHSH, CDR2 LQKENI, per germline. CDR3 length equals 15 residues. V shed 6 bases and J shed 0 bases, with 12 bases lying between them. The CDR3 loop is CASSRGSSSYNEQFF. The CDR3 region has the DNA TGTGCCAGCTCTCGAGGGTCCAGCTCCTACAATGAGCAGTTCTTC.

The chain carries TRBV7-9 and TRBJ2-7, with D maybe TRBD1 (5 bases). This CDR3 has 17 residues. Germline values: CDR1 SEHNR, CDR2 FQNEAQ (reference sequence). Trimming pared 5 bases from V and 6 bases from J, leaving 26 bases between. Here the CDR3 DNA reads TGTGCCAGCAGCCCGCCTCCGAGAATCGCAAAAGGGGTCGAGCAGTACTTC. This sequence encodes CASSPPPRIAKGVEQYF. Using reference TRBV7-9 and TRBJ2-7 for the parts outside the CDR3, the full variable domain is DTGVSQNPRHKITKRGQNVTFRCDPISEHNRLYWYRQTLGQGPEFLTYFQNEAQLEKSRLLSDRFSAERPKGSFSTLEIQRTEQGDSAMYLCASSPPPRIAKGVEQYFGPGTRLTVT.

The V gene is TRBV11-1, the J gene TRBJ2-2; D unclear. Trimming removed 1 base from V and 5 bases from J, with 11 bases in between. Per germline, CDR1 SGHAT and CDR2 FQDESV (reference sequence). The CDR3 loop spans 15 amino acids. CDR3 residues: CASSLGAPGTGELFF. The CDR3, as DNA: TGTGCCAGCAGCTTAGGAGCTCCAGGTACCGGGGAGCTGTTTTTT. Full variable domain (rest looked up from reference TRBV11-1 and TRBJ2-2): EAEVAQSPRYKITEKSQAVAFWCDPISGHATLYWYRQILGQGPELLVQFQDESVVDDSQLPKDRFSAERLKGVDSTLKIQPAELGDSAMYLCASSLGAPGTGELFFGEGSRLTVL.

CDR3 sequence: CASSTFRLTTEAFF. CDR3 sequence (DNA): TGTGCCAGCAGCACATTTAGGCTCACCACTGAAGCTTTCTTT. The chain recombines TRBV7-9 with TRBJ1-1; D remains unclear. Germline-derived CDR1 and CDR2 are SEHNR and FQNEAQ (reference sequence). Trimming removed 5 bases at V and 4 bases at J, with 14 bases between. The CDR3 totals 14 residues.

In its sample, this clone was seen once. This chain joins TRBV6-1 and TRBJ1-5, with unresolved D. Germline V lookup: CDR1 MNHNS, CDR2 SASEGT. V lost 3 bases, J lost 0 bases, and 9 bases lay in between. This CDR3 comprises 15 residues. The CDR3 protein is CASSDRADSNQPQHF. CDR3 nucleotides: TGTGCCAGCAGTGATCGGGCAGATAGCAATCAGCCCCAGCATTTT.

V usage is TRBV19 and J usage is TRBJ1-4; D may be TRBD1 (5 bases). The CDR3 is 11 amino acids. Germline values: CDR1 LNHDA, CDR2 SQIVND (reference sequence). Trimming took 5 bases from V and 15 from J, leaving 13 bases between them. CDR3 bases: TGTGCCAGTAGTCCGGGGGACGCAATGTTTTTT. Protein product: CASSPGDAMFF. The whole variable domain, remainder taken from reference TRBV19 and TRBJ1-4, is DGGITQSPKYLFRKEGQNVTLSCEQNLNHDAMYWYRQDPGQGLRLIYYSQIVNDFQKGDIAEGYSVSREKKESFPLTVTSAQKNPTAFYLCASSPGDAMFFGSGTQLSVL.

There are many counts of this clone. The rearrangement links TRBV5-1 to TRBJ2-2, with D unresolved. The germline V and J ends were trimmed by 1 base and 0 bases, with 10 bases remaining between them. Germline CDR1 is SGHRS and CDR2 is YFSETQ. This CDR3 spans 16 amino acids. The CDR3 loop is CASSLKSGPNTGELFF. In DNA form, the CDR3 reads TGCGCCAGCAGCTTGAAATCCGGGCCGAACACCGGGGAGCTGTTTTTT. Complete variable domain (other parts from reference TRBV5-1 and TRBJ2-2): KAGVTQTPRYLIKTRGQQVTLSCSPISGHRSVSWYQQTPGQGLQFLFEYFSETQRNKGNFPGRFSGRQFSNSRSEMNVSTLELGDSALYLCASSLKSGPNTGELFFGEGSRLTVL.

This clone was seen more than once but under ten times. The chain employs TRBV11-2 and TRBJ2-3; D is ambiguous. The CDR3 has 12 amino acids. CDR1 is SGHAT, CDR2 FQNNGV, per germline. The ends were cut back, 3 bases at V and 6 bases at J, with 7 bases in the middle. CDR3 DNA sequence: TGTGCCAGCAGCTTTTCCGAGGATACGCAGTATTTT. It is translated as CASSFSEDTQYF.

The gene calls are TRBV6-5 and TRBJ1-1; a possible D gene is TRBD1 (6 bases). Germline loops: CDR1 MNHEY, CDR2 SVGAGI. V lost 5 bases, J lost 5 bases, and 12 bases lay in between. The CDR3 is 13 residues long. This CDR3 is CASSLLQGTEAFF. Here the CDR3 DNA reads TGTGCCAGCAGTCTACTACAGGGTACTGAAGCTTTCTTT.

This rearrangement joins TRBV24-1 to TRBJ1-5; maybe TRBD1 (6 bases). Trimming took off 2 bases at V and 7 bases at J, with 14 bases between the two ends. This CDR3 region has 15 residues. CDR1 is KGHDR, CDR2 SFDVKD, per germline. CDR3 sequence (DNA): TGTGCCACCAGTGATTCGGGGGGCCAGGGACAGCCCCAGCATTTT. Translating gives CATSDSGGQGQPQHF.

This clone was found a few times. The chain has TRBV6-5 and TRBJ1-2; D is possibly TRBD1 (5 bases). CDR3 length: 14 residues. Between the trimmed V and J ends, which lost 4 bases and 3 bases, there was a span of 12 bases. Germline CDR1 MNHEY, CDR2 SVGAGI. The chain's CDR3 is CASSWGGGDYGYTF. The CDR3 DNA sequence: TGTGCCAGCAGTTGGGGGGGAGGGGACTATGGCTACACCTTC.

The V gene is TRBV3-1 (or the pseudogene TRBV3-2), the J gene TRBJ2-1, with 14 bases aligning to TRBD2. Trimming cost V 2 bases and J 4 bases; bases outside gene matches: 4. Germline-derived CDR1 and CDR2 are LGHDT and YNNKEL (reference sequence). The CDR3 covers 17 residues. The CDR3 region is CASSQLRTSGGYNEQFF. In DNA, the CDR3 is TGTGCCAGCAGCCAACTTCGGACTAGCGGGGGGTACAATGAGCAGTTCTTC.

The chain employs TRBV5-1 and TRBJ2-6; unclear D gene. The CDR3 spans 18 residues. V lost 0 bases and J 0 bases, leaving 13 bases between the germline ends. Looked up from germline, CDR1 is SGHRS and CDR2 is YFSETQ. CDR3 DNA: TGCGCCAGCAGCTTGGGGTCAGGAATTTCCTCTGGGGCCAACGTCCTGACTTTC. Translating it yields CASSLGSGISSGANVLTF. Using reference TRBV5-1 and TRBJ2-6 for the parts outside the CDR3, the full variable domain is KAGVTQTPRYLIKTRGQQVTLSCSPISGHRSVSWYQQTPGQGLQFLFEYFSETQRNKGNFPGRFSGRQFSNSRSEMNVSTLELGDSALYLCASSLGSGISSGANVLTFGAGSRLTVL.

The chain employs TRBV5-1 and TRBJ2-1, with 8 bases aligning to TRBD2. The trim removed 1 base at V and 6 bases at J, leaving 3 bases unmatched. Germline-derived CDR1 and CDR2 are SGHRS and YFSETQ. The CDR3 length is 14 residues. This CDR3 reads CASSLLRGANEQFF. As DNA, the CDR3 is TGCGCCAGCAGCTTGCTGCGGGGGGCCAATGAGCAGTTCTTC.

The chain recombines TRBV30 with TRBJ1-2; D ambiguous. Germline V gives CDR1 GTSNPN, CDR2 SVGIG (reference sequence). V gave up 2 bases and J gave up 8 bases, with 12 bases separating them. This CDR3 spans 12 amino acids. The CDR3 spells CAWSSQIHGYTF. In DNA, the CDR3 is TGTGCCTGGAGTTCTCAAATTCACGGCTACACCTTC.

CDR3 in amino acids: CASSDPSGENEKLFF. The CDR3 DNA follows: TGCGCCAGCAGCGACCCCTCGGGGGAAAATGAAAAACTGTTTTTT. The V call is TRBV5-1, the J call TRBJ1-4; the D gene is possibly TRBD1 (5 bases). The V end was cut by 4 bases, the J end by 5 bases, with 15 bases between. There are 15 residues in the CDR3. Germline assignment: CDR1 SGHRS and CDR2 YFSETQ.

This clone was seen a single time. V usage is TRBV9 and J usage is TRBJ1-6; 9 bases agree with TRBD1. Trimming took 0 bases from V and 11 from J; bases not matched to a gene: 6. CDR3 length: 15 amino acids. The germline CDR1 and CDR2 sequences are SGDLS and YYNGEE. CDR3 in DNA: TGTGCCAGCAGCGTAGTGGGGGACAGGGTGGCACCCCTCCACTTT. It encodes CASSVVGDRVAPLHF.

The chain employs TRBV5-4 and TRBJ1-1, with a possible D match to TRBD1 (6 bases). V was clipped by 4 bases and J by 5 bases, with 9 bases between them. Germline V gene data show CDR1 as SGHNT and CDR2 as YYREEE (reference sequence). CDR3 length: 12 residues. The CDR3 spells CASSRGGTEAFF. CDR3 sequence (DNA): TGTGCCAGCAGCAGAGGGGGGACTGAAGCTTTCTTT.

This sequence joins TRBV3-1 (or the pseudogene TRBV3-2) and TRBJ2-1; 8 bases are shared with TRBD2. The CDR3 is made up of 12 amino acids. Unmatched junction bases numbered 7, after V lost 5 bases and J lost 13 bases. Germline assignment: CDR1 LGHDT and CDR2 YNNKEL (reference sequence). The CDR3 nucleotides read TGTGCCAGCAGCGCCACCGGGACTAGACAGTTCTTC. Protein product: CASSATGTRQFF.